The 10 T cell receptor beta chains given below trace back to one sample, sequenced in a study of CD8+ T cells in alopecia areata. As for treatment: oral pan-JAK inhibitor, 5-10 mg twice daily. cDNA serving as the sequencing template came from extracted, reverse transcribed RNA. Measured with immunoSEQ multiplex PCR; TCRdb has only the in-frame clones, and not every one. The sample carries approximately 150,000 clones, approximately 86% recorded once. The source material was CD8+ T cells sorted from blood, sampled at week 4, from a patient treated with tofacitinib. These receptors all stem from a human donor with alopecia areata.

The count of this clone is one. This chain joins TRBV5-1 and TRBJ2-1; 8 positions agree with TRBD2. This CDR3 is 13 amino acids long. V was pared by 6 bases and J by 4 bases, with 3 bases of the junction left unmatched. The germline gives CDR1 SGHRS, CDR2 YFSETQ. The CDR3 loop is CASTGLEYNEQFF. CDR3 bases: TGCGCCAGCACGGGACTAGAGTACAATGAGCAGTTCTTC.

The chain links TRBV7-9 to TRBJ1-1; tentatively, D is TRBD1 (6 bases). Deletions cut 1 base from V and 5 bases from J, with 17 bases between. Germline V gene data show CDR1 as SEHNR and CDR2 as FQNEAQ (reference sequence). This CDR3 is built from 16 residues. CDR3 residues: CASSLGRGTGRTEAFF. DNA of the CDR3: TGTGCCAGCAGCTTAGGGCGAGGCACAGGGAGGACTGAAGCTTTCTTT. The full variable domain, its missing parts supplied by reference TRBV7-9 and TRBJ1-1, is DTGVSQNPRHKITKRGQNVTFRCDPISEHNRLYWYRQTLGQGPEFLTYFQNEAQLEKSRLLSDRFSAERPKGSFSTLEIQRTEQGDSAMYLCASSLGRGTGRTEAFFGQGTRLTVV.

In this sample, this clone turned up once. At the DNA level, this CDR3 is encoded by other sequences in the same sample as well. The J gene is TRBJ2-5, the V gene TRBV19; possible D gene TRBD2, 6 bases. Germline CDR1 LNHDA, CDR2 SQIVND (reference sequence). The CDR3 runs to 13 residues. V gave up 0 bases and J gave up 4 bases, with 6 bases separating them. In nucleotides, the CDR3 is TGTGCCAGTAGTATAGACGGGGGAGAGACCCAGTACTTC. Translating gives CASSIDGGETQYF.

The CDR3 reads CASSYSNREEPYEQYF. The CDR3 DNA sequence: TGTGCCAGCAGTTACTCGAACAGGGAAGAACCCTACGAGCAGTACTTC. The chain employs TRBV6-6 and TRBJ2-7; perhaps TRBD1 as D (6 bases). Between the trimmed V and J ends, which lost 0 bases and 2 bases, there was a span of 14 bases. The CDR3 spans 16 residues. Looked up from germline, CDR1 is MNHNY and CDR2 is SVGAGI (reference sequence).

This clone occurred once. The chain employs TRBV5-4 and TRBJ2-7; 9 nucleotides agree with TRBD1. The CDR3 has 14 amino acids. Trimming cost V 0 bases and J 2 bases; bases outside gene matches: 0. The V gene's germline CDR1 is SGHNT and CDR2 YYREEE (reference sequence). The DNA of the CDR3 is TGTGCCAGCAGCTTGGGACAGGGGGCCTACGAGCAGTACTTC. It codes for CASSLGQGAYEQYF.

The gene calls are TRBV7-6 and TRBJ2-3; D may match TRBD1 or TRBD2 (5 bases each). Per the germline V gene, CDR1 is SGHVS and CDR2 is FNYEAQ. V lost 2 bases, J lost 0 bases, and 9 bases lay in between. This CDR3 is built from 15 residues. This chain's CDR3 is CASSLKGSSTDTQYF. The CDR3 DNA is TGTGCCAGCAGCTTAAAGGGGAGTAGCACAGATACGCAGTATTTT.

The rearrangement joins TRBV15 to TRBJ2-7, with 9 positions matching TRBD1. V was clipped by 3 bases and J by 3 bases; unmatched bases: 12. The germline V gene has CDR1 LNHNV and CDR2 YYDKDF (reference sequence). The CDR3 is made up of 17 amino acids. CDR3 in DNA: TGTGCCACCAGCAGGACAACCGTGGGACAGGGATTCTACGAGCAGTACTTC. This translates into CATSRTTVGQGFYEQYF.

This chain joins TRBV9 and TRBJ2-3; the D is unclear. V was cut by 1 base and J by 2 bases, with 8 bases left in between. Per the germline V gene, CDR1 is SGDLS and CDR2 is YYNGEE. CDR3 length: 14 residues. The CDR3 DNA is TGTGCCAGCAGCGTATCCGATATCACAGATACGCAGTATTTT. Amino acid sequence: CASSVSDITDTQYF.

This rearrangement joins TRBV10-3 to TRBJ1-2, with TRBD1 as a possible D gene (6 bases). The CDR3 extends over 15 amino acids. The germline CDR1 and CDR2 sequences are ENHRY and SYGVKD. V lost 3 bases and J 5 bases, leaving 16 bases between the germline ends. This chain's CDR3 is CAISDWAGDRYGYTF. CDR3 nucleotides: TGTGCCATCAGTGACTGGGCAGGGGATCGGTATGGCTACACCTTC.

The J gene is TRBJ2-3, the V gene TRBV30; weak D call: TRBD2 (6 bases). This CDR3 comprises 16 residues. The germline CDR1 and CDR2 sequences are GTSNPN and SVGIG (reference sequence). V dropped 0 bases and J dropped 2 bases, with 15 bases sitting between them. The CDR3 coding sequence is TGTGCCTGGAGTGTACCGAGCGGGCATTACACAGATACGCAGTATTTT. This encodes CAWSVPSGHYTDTQYF.